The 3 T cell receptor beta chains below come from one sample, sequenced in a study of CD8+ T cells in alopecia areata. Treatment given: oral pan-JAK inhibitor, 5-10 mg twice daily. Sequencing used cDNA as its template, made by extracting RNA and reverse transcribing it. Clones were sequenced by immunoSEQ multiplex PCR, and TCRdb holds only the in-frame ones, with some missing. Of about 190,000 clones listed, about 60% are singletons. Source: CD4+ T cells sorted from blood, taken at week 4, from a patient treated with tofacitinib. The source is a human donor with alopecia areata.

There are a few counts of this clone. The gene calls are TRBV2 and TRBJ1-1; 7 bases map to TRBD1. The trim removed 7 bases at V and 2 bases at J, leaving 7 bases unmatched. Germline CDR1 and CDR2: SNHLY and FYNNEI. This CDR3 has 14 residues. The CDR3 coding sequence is TGTGCCAGCAAAAGGGACAGAGACAACACTGAAGCTTTCTTT. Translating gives CASKRDRDNTEAFF.

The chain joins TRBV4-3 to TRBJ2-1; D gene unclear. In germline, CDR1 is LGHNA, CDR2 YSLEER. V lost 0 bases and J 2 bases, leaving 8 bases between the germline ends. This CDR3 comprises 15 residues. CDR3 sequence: CASSQEARPYNEQFF. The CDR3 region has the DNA TGCGCCAGCAGCCAAGAAGCGAGGCCCTACAATGAGCAGTTCTTC.

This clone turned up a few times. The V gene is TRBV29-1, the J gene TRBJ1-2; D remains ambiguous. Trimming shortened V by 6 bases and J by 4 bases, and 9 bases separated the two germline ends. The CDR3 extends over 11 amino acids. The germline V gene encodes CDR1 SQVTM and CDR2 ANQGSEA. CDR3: CSVGGSYGYTF. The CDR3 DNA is TGCAGCGTGGGAGGTTCCTATGGCTACACCTTC.